Given below is one TCR beta chain in context. The antigen is unknown. These data belong to a study of T cells after yellow fever vaccination. Study as a whole: Fractions of limited cellularity were prepared by means of SMART-Seq v4 Ultra Low Input. Findings of the study overall: Most clones from primary vaccination were detected again post-booster (approximately 96% CD4, about 85% CD8). Weaker, the secondary response had a peak occurring faster, on day 5 versus 15.

This CDR3 comprises 15 residues. The V gene's germline CDR1 is SGHRS and CDR2 YFSETQ. Unmatched junction bases numbered 5, after V lost 4 bases and J lost 4 bases. TCR cDNA, made by 5'RACE template switching, carried an added universal primer site and UMIs. A single record per CDR3 protein comes from TCRdb applying MiXCR to the 5' RACE reads. The sample yields roughly 310,000 distinct CDR3 sequences, over 8% seen once. The chain recombines TRBV5-1 with TRBJ2-3, with 11 bases fitting TRBD1. The TCR sequence derives from a man between 18 and 29 years old who received the YFV17D yellow fever vaccine. Sequenced here: PBMCs, sampled on the day of the first yellow fever vaccination. The CDR3 nucleotides are TGCGCCAGCAGCCGTGGACAGGGGGCCCCAGATACGCAGTATTTT. Its translation: CASSRGQGAPDTQYF.